This entry describes one T cell receptor (beta chain). The sample comes from a study of blood T cell repertoires in COVID-19. The CDR3 is 18 residues long. J lost 3 bases, V lost 1 base, and 4 bases had no gene match. In germline, CDR1 is SGHAT, CDR2 FQNNGV. Clones were sequenced by immunoSEQ multiplex PCR, and TCRdb holds only the in-frame ones, with some missing. The repertoire holds around 260,000 clones, with just over 90% as singletons. Sequencing input: peripheral blood. The chain combines TRBV11-2 with TRBJ2-1; 15 nucleotides agree with TRBD2. This receptor was obtained from a woman aged 25 to 39 with COVID-19, enrolled during active disease. The DNA of the CDR3 is TGTGCCAGCAGCTTAGGGACTAGCGGGAGGGCCCTCTACAATGAGCAGTTCTTC. Protein sequence: CASSLGTSGRALYNEQFF. Filled out from reference TRBV11-2 and TRBJ2-1, the complete variable domain reads EAGVAQSPRYKIIEKRQSVAFWCNPISGHATLYWYQQILGQGPKLLIQFQNNGVVDDSQLPKDRFSAERLKGVDSTLKIQPAKLEDSAVYLCASSLGTSGRALYNEQFFGPGTRLTVL.